This T cell receptor (beta chain) was documented in a study of blood T cells in healthy people across ages. Remarks on this clonotype: Its target is unknown.

Next came a second PCR, run for about 7 to 12 cycles, which used a sample-barcoded 5' primer along with a J-beta primer mix. TCRdb redid the calling of the 5' RACE reads with MiXCR, one entry per CDR3 protein. Seen here are about 1.8 million distinct CDR3 sequences, roughly 52% observed once, and the top ten hold less than 2.5%. V was trimmed by 3 bases and J by 5 bases, leaving 17 bases between them. This CDR3 comprises 15 residues. The germline CDR1 and CDR2 sequences are SGHRS and YFSETQ. Peripheral blood from each donor was collected in a volume of approximately 9.2 milliliters. Findings and caveats of the study: Roughly linearly, TCR beta diversity per million T cells fell as age increased. It was held that the diversity estimates obtained from one million T cells were underestimates.

J is TRBJ1-2 and V is TRBV5-1, with D tentatively TRBD1 (6 bases). The specimen was blood. This receptor was taken from a middle-aged woman in good health. The CDR3 spells CASSSNTGKRYGYTF. CDR3 sequence (DNA): TGCGCCAGCAGCTCCAACACAGGGAAACGGTATGGCTACACCTTC.